This entry describes one T cell receptor beta chain. No antigen is known for it. With V trimmed by 2 bases and J by 5 bases, 8 bases remained unmatched. Germline loops: CDR1 SGHRS, CDR2 YFSETQ. The CDR3 is 15 amino acids. The record originates from a study of CD4 T cell repertoires in COVID-19. Sequencing was done directly on freshly isolated, uncultured memory T cells. Study-wide results and limits: Some SARS-CoV-2 clonotypes, between roughly 6 and 25%, recurred in SARS-CoV and/or HKU1 cultures. Two or all three memory subsets shared several highly expanded SARS-CoV-2-reactive clonotypes.

This table comes from immunoSEQ multiplex PCR, and its TCRdb copy is limited to in-frame clones, with some not included. The table lists about 24,000 clones, more than 85% of them singletons. The genes are TRBV5-1 and TRBJ2-5; 8 nucleotides match TRBD1. Sequenced here: circulating follicular helper CD4+ T cells (cTfh) from blood, sampled before the COVID-19 pandemic. The source is a human donor who had COVID-19. The CDR3 reads CASSFQQGDGETQYF. CDR3 nucleotides: TGCGCCAGCAGCTTCCAACAGGGGGACGGGGAGACCCAGTACTTC.